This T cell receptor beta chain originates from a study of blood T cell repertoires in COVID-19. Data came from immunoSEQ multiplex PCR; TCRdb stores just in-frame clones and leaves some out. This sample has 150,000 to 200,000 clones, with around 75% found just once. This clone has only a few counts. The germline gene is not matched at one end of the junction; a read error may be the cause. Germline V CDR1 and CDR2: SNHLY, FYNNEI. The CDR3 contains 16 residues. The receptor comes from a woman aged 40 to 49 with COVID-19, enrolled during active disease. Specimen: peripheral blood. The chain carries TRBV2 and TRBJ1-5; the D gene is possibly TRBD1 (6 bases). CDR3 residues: CASSKANLQGLGTQHF. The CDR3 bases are TGTGCCAGCAGTAAAGCTAACTTACAGGGCCTAGGGACCCAGCATTTT.